The clone carrying this T cell receptor (beta chain) was counted a few times. The antigen remains undetermined. A single record per CDR3 protein comes from TCRdb applying MiXCR to the reads. The sample shows nearly 650,000 distinct CDR3 sequences, roughly 24% of them seen only once. The record originates from a study of T cell repertoires in cytomegalovirus infection. The wider study: Public TCR beta signatures indicated both CMV infection and matching HLA type. Study results and caveats: The cumulative frequency of public TCR beta families identified carriers of CMV plus the relevant HLA.

The CDR3 is 10 residues long. Germline V lookup: CDR1 MNHNY, CDR2 SVGAGI (reference sequence). V lost 8 bases and J 8 bases, leaving 10 bases between the germline ends. The TCR comes from a human donor in good health (CMV status not recorded). Some clones in this sample may be carry-over from other donors' samples. The J gene is TRBJ2-7, the V gene TRBV6-6; D tentatively fits TRBD1 or TRBD2 (5 bases each). The sample was CD8+ T cells from PBMCs. This CDR3 is CASEGHKQYF. The CDR3 DNA reads TGTGCCAGCGAGGGGCACAAGCAGTACTTC.